This TCR beta chain was sequenced in a study of shared clonotypes between healthy human individuals. The material for each subset, its genomic DNA, was split evenly across several immunoSEQ plates. Profiled with immunoSEQ multiplex PCR; TCRdb holds only in-frame clones, not every one. The data show about 2,200,000 clones, approximately 94% seen once. Trimming removed 2 bases from V and 9 bases from J, with 12 bases in between. CDR3 size: 13 residues. Germline V CDR1 and CDR2: SGDLS, YYNGEE. CD45RO-negative, CCR7-selected cells formed the naive CD8 fraction, which excluded terminally differentiated effector memory CD45RA+ cells.

The sequence came from a man aged 18 to 30 in good health. Some clones in this sample may be carry-over from other donors' samples. The source material was naive CD8+ T cells from PBMCs. The J gene is TRBJ2-1, the V gene TRBV9; the D gene is possibly TRBD2 (5 bases). The CDR3 sequence: CASSVGDYFEQFF. DNA for the CDR3: TGTGCCAGCAGCGTCGGCGACTACTTTGAGCAGTTCTTC.